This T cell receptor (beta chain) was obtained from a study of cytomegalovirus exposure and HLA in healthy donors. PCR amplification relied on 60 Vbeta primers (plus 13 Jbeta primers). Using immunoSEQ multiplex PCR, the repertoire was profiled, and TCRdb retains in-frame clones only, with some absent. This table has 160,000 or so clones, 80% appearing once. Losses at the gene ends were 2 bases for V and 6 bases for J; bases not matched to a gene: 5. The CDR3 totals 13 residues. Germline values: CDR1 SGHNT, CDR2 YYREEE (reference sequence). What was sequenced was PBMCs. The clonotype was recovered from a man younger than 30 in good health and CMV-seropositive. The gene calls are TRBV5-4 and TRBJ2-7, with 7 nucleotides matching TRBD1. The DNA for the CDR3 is TGTGCCAGCAGCTTAGAGGGGGCCAGCGAGCAGTACTTC. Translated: CASSLEGASEQYF.